This T cell receptor (beta chain) was found in a study of blood T cells in healthy people across ages. Researchers collected approximately 9.5 milliliters of peripheral blood from every single donor. On this clonotype: Antigen: not known.

Through a sample-barcoded 5' primer and a J-beta primer mix, a second PCR was run for roughly 6 to 12 cycles. The template-switch adaptor, which had 12 random nucleotides, put a tag on each cDNA molecule. TCRdb fed the 5' RACE reads into MiXCR, producing one record per CDR3 protein. The table shows roughly 800,000 distinct CDR3 sequences, with roughly 53% occurring only once. Study results and caveats: Long-lived donors exceeded aged donors in naive CD4+ cells and diversity. TCR beta diversity, measured per million T cells, fell in a roughly linear way with age.

This clonotype originated in a man older than 75 in good health. Sequenced input: blood.

CDR3 coding DNA: TGTGCCAGCAGCGTACAGCTACTCTCCTACGAGCAGTACTTC. The encoded protein is CASSVQLLSYEQYF. The chain joins TRBV5-6 to TRBJ2-7; D call uncertain. Deletions cut 4 bases from V and 0 bases from J, with 11 bases between. Germline-derived CDR1 and CDR2 are SGHDT and YYEEEE. The length of the CDR3 is 14 residues. The full variable domain, rest sourced from reference TRBV5-6 and TRBJ2-7, is DAGVTQSPTHLIKTRGQQVTLRCSPKSGHDTVSWYQQALGQGPQFIFQYYEEEERQRGNFPDRFSGHQFPNYSSELNVNALLLGDSALYLCASSVQLLSYEQYFGPGTRLTVT.